The 26 T cell receptor beta chains reported below all come from one sample, sequenced in a study of response to subunit inactivated influenza vaccine. TCRdb used MiXCR to reprocess the RT-PCR reads, holding one entry per CDR3 protein. The data show 160,000 or so distinct CDR3 sequences, roughly a tenth seen once. The sample in question was non-naive T cells sorted from PBMCs, obtained 40 to 50 days after vaccination. The receptors were sampled from a man aged 45 to 65 who received an inactivated influenza vaccine.

Only a few counts were recorded for this clonotype. This chain links TRBV5-1 with TRBJ1-1; D is possibly TRBD1 (6 bases). This CDR3 has 16 amino acids. Per the germline V gene, CDR1 is SGHRS and CDR2 is YFSETQ. The germline V and J ends were trimmed by 0 bases and 4 bases, with 16 bases remaining between them. The CDR3 spells CASSLAGGRSSTEAFF. CDR3 sequence (DNA): TGCGCCAGCAGCTTGGCGGGGGGGCGGTCGTCCACTGAAGCTTTCTTT.

This clonotype was counted only a few times. The rearrangement uses TRBV20-1 and TRBJ2-7; TRBD2 agrees at 7 bases. Germline trimming cut 6 bases from V and 5 bases from J; bases unmatched to any gene: 13. This CDR3 has 14 amino acids. Germline lookup yields CDR1 DFQATT and CDR2 SNEGSKA (reference sequence). CDR3: CSAASGNARNEQYF. CDR3 sequence (DNA): TGCAGTGCCGCAAGCGGGAACGCGAGAAACGAGCAGTACTTC.

This clonotype came up many times. The V call is TRBV5-1, the J call TRBJ1-6; D is ambiguous. Germline loops: CDR1 SGHRS, CDR2 YFSETQ. The CDR3 length is 14 residues. Trimming cost V 2 bases and J 7 bases, with 10 bases left between them. The CDR3 DNA reads TGCGCCAGCAGCTTTACCGGGAGAAATTCACCCCTCCACTTT. It codes for CASSFTGRNSPLHF.

Notes on this clonotype: The junction departs from germline at one end; a sequencing error may be responsible. The chain is built from TRBV7-9 and TRBJ2-6, with no clear D. The CDR3 loop spans 16 amino acids. Germline V gene lookup returns CDR1 SEHNR and CDR2 FQNEAQ (reference sequence). The CDR3 protein is CASGLGLGSGANVLTF. Written as DNA, the CDR3 is TGTGCCAGCGGCTTAGGTTTAGGGTCTGGGGCCAACGTCCTGACTTTC.

This clonotype was seen ten or more times. This chain connects TRBV2 to TRBJ2-3; D perhaps matches TRBD2 (6 bases). The CDR3 sequence is 15 residues long. Germline values: CDR1 SNHLY, CDR2 FYNNEI. Between the trimmed V and J ends, which lost 8 bases and 0 bases, there was a span of 15 bases. CDR3 sequence: CASETGSFSTDTQYF. In nucleotides, the CDR3 is TGTGCCAGCGAAACCGGGAGTTTTAGCACAGATACGCAGTATTTT.

This clonotype was seen a handful of times. The chain has TRBV4-3 and TRBJ1-1; possibly TRBD1 for D (5 bases). The CDR3 totals 16 residues. Germline values: CDR1 LGHNA, CDR2 YSLEER. V lost 0 bases, J lost 2 bases, and 13 bases lay in between. The CDR3 is CASSQDRGLKNTEAFF. The CDR3 DNA reads as TGCGCCAGCAGCCAAGATAGGGGACTAAAAAACACTGAAGCTTTCTTT.

This clonotype was seen a few times. The rearrangement uses TRBV20-1 and TRBJ1-2, with TRBD1 identical over 7 bases. The CDR3 runs to 13 residues. V gave up 2 bases and J gave up 3 bases; unmatched junction bases: 3. In germline, CDR1 is DFQATT, CDR2 SNEGSKA (reference sequence). The CDR3 sequence: CSARPGGDYGYTF. For the CDR3, the DNA is TGCAGTGCTAGACCAGGGGGTGACTATGGCTACACCTTC.

The chain joins TRBV5-5 to TRBJ1-1; 7 bases align to TRBD1. The J segment lost 1 base and the V segment lost 4 bases, leaving 16 bases of the junction unmatched. This CDR3 contains 18 residues. Per the germline V gene, CDR1 is SGHKS and CDR2 is YYEKEE (reference sequence). CDR3 residues: CASSLRTGRNLGNTEAFF. The CDR3, as DNA: TGTGCCAGCAGCCTGAGGACAGGAAGGAATCTTGGGAACACTGAAGCTTTCTTT.

The table lists this clonotype with a few counts. V usage is TRBV12-3 or TRBV12-4 and J usage is TRBJ2-7; TRBD1 aligns across 10 bases. This CDR3 contains 14 residues. J lost 0 bases, V lost 7 bases, and 3 bases had no gene match. The DNA of the CDR3 is TGTGCCAGCACCGGGACAGGGGCCTCCTACGAGCAGTACTTC. Amino acid sequence: CASTGTGASYEQYF.

This clonotype was detected many times. J is TRBJ1-4 and V is TRBV6-1, with D tentatively TRBD1 (5 bases). Trimming left V 6 bases short and J 8 bases short, with 10 bases between. The CDR3 runs 12 residues. Germline V lookup: CDR1 MNHNS, CDR2 SASEGT. This CDR3 reads CASRDPGEKLFF. The CDR3 DNA reads TGTGCCAGCAGGGACCCAGGGGAAAAACTGTTTTTT.

The chain has TRBV11-2 and TRBJ2-7; D uncertain. Germline CDR1 SGHAT, CDR2 FQNNGV. CDR3 length equals 16 residues. Trimming shortened V by 4 bases and J by 2 bases, and 18 bases separated the two germline ends. Written as DNA, the CDR3 is TGTGCCAGCAGCTATGGGTCCTCGACTTTAGCCTACGAGCAGTACTTC. Protein product: CASSYGSSTLAYEQYF.

This clonotype has more than one count but fewer than ten. V is TRBV19 and J is TRBJ2-7; 9 positions match TRBD2. This CDR3 is built from 14 residues. The V and J ends lost 5 bases and 5 bases, in that order; junction bases with no gene match: 7. Germline V CDR1 and CDR2: LNHDA, SQIVND (reference sequence). The CDR3 coding sequence is TGTGCCAGTAGTCCGGGGACTAGCCTCAACGAGCAGTACTTC. Its protein is CASSPGTSLNEQYF. The full variable domain, with the rest looked up from reference TRBV19 and TRBJ2-7, is DGGITQSPKYLFRKEGQNVTLSCEQNLNHDAMYWYRQDPGQGLRLIYYSQIVNDFQKGDIAEGYSVSREKKESFPLTVTSAQKNPTAFYLCASSPGTSLNEQYFGPGTRLTVT.

This clonotype was seen ten or more times. The chain recombines TRBV6-6 with TRBJ2-5; D unresolved. V was pared by 6 bases and J by 4 bases, with 9 bases between. The CDR3 extends over 12 amino acids. The germline V gene has CDR1 MNHNY and CDR2 SVGAGI (reference sequence). CDR3 in amino acids: CASSPKGETQYF. CDR3 bases: TGTGCCAGCAGCCCAAAGGGAGAGACCCAGTACTTC.

The table lists this clonotype with many counts. The rearrangement links TRBV12-3 or TRBV12-4 to TRBJ2-1, with 9 bases that match TRBD2. The CDR3 covers 15 residues. Trimming removed 1 base from V and 4 bases from J; junction bases left unmatched: 2. DNA of the CDR3: TGTGCCAGCAGTTTAGGGCTAGCGGGGTACAATGAGCAGTTCTTC. Amino acid sequence: CASSLGLAGYNEQFF.

J is TRBJ2-5 and V is TRBV2; 14 positions agree with TRBD2. Germline V gene lookup returns CDR1 SNHLY and CDR2 FYNNEI. The CDR3 covers 16 residues. The V gene end was trimmed by 5 bases and the J gene end by 6 bases; junction bases not matched to a gene: 8. Here the CDR3 reads CASSMGLAGVVKTQYF. In DNA, the CDR3 is TGTGCCAGCAGTATGGGACTAGCGGGAGTTGTGAAGACCCAGTACTTC.

The chain combines TRBV28 with TRBJ2-2, with D uncertain. The V and J ends lost 3 bases and 1 base respectively, with 6 bases between them. This CDR3 is 14 amino acids long. Per germline, CDR1 MDHEN and CDR2 SYDVKM. The CDR3 loop is CASSFTRNTGELFF. CDR3 DNA: TGTGCCAGCAGTTTTACACGGAACACCGGGGAGCTGTTTTTT.

This clonotype appeared many times. This rearrangement joins TRBV24-1 to TRBJ2-5; the D gene could be TRBD1 or TRBD2 (5 bases each). The V end lost 3 bases, the J end lost 6 bases, and 10 bases lay between the germline ends. The CDR3 is made up of 13 amino acids. Per germline, CDR1 KGHDR and CDR2 SFDVKD. The CDR3 DNA reads as TGTGCCACCAGTGATGGGGGAGTGAAGACCCAGTACTTC. Its translation is CATSDGGVKTQYF.

This clonotype was counted only a few times. The chain links TRBV19 to TRBJ2-2, with a weak D call TRBD1 (6 bases). This CDR3 is 16 amino acids long. CDR1 LNHDA and CDR2 SQIVND come from the germline V gene (reference sequence). V was cut by 4 bases and J by 1 base, with 13 bases left in between. CDR3 region: CASSRKGVRNTGELFF. In DNA, the CDR3 is TGTGCCAGTAGTAGAAAGGGGGTCCGGAACACCGGGGAGCTGTTTTTT.

This clonotype was seen more than once but under ten times. The rearrangement links TRBV7-2 to TRBJ1-1, with D possibly TRBD1 on 5 matching bases. Looked up from germline, CDR1 is SGHTA and CDR2 is FQGNSA. The CDR3 extends over 14 amino acids. Trimming cost V 5 bases and J 0 bases, with 10 bases left between them. The CDR3 DNA is TGTGCCAGCAGCAAAGTAGGGGTGAACACTGAAGCTTTCTTT. This gives the protein CASSKVGVNTEAFF.

This clonotype was counted between two and nine times. The chain joins TRBV7-2 to TRBJ2-1, with a weak D call TRBD2 (6 bases). Germline V gives CDR1 SGHTA, CDR2 FQGNSA. The CDR3 is 15 residues long. The V and J ends lost 3 bases and 6 bases respectively, with 15 bases between them. The CDR3: CASSFRIGGINEQFF. CDR3 nucleotides: TGTGCCAGCAGCTTCCGAATTGGGGGGATCAATGAGCAGTTCTTC.

The CDR3 region is CSVPTSGSYTQYF. DNA of the CDR3: TGCAGTGTCCCGACTAGCGGGAGCTATACGCAGTATTTT. The V gene is TRBV20-1, the J gene TRBJ2-3; 12 bases map to TRBD2. With 7 bases clipped from V and 7 bases from J, the junction kept 6 bases outside the gene matches. CDR3 length: 13 amino acids. CDR1 is DFQATT and CDR2 is SNEGSKA in the germline V gene (reference sequence).

The chain recombines TRBV28 with TRBJ1-2; tentatively, D is TRBD1 (6 bases). The germline V gene has CDR1 MDHEN and CDR2 SYDVKM. The CDR3 spans 13 residues. The V gene lost 3 bases and the J gene lost 8 bases, with 13 bases spanning the gap. CDR3 region: CASSFQGGRGYTF. DNA for the CDR3: TGTGCCAGCAGTTTTCAAGGGGGAAGAGGCTACACCTTC.

This chain links TRBV15 with TRBJ2-5; D is possibly TRBD1 (5 bases). Germline CDR1 and CDR2: LNHNV and YYDKDF (reference sequence). Deletions cut 0 bases from V and 4 bases from J, with 9 bases between. This CDR3 is 14 amino acids long. The CDR3 is CATSRDRVGETQYF. Here the CDR3 DNA reads TGTGCCACCAGCAGAGACAGGGTCGGAGAGACCCAGTACTTC.

This clonotype was seen many times. The rearrangement joins TRBV20-1 to TRBJ1-5; TRBD1 matches at 7 bases. The CDR3 runs to 13 residues. The V segment lost 1 base and the J segment 9 bases; nucleotides outside the gene matches: 6. Germline loops: CDR1 DFQATT, CDR2 SNEGSKA (reference sequence). The DNA for the CDR3 is TGCAGTGCTAGAGTGGCAGGGGGGGGGCCCCAGCATTTT. Translation gives CSARVAGGGPQHF.

Only a few counts were recorded for this clonotype. J is TRBJ1-1 and V is TRBV7-2; tentative D call: TRBD1 (5 bases). V dropped 3 bases and J dropped 0 bases, with 8 bases sitting between them. Per germline, CDR1 SGHTA and CDR2 FQGNSA. This CDR3 is built from 14 residues. The CDR3, as DNA: TGTGCCAGCAGCTTCACGGGGCTGAACACTGAAGCTTTCTTT. Translated: CASSFTGLNTEAFF.

The rearrangement links TRBV12-3 or TRBV12-4 to TRBJ2-1, with 9 bases identical to TRBD2. This CDR3 is built from 14 residues. V was pared by 6 bases and J by 2 bases, with 2 bases of the junction left unmatched. The CDR3 is CASSASGTYNEQFF. The CDR3 DNA sequence: TGTGCCAGCAGCGCTAGCGGGACCTACAATGAGCAGTTCTTC.